Sequencing of this TCR beta chain was carried out in a study of cytomegalovirus exposure and HLA in healthy donors. Study conclusions and caveats: For presence/absence analyses, sequencing depth was assumed to be roughly uniform across donors. Several V segments, TRBV6-2 and TRBV6-3 among them, could not be told apart and were dropped. In vitro checks showed that a few CMV-associated chains really do target CMV antigens.

Despite likely unrecorded immune exposures, the donors were nominally healthy at the time of sampling. As to this clone: Its target is unknown.

The primer mix had 60 Vbeta and 13 Jbeta primers. Measured with immunoSEQ multiplex PCR; TCRdb has only the in-frame clones, and not every one. The table includes roughly 68,000 clones, around 74% detected once. CDR1 and CDR2 (germline): MNHEY, SMNVEV (reference sequence). The CDR3 totals 16 residues. The J segment lost 4 bases and the V segment lost 7 bases, leaving 8 bases of the junction unmatched. Sequenced: PBMCs. The source of this sequence is a male donor in good health and CMV-seropositive. This chain connects TRBV27 to TRBJ1-5; 12 positions agree with TRBD1. The chain's CDR3 is CASTTGTGGENQPQHF. The CDR3 DNA reads as TGTGCCAGCACCACCGGGACAGGGGGCGAAAATCAGCCCCAGCATTTT.